The 13 T cell receptor beta chains reported below all come from one sample, sequenced in a study of blood T cell repertoires in COVID-19. Libraries were prepared by immunoSEQ multiplex PCR; TCRdb keeps only in-frame clonotypes and omits some of them. Counted here are around 320,000 clones, about 91% occurring once; the ten biggest clones make up 5.5% to 7%. The sequencing input was peripheral blood. The receptors originated from a woman aged 25-40 years who had recovered from COVID-19.

The gene calls are TRBV15 and TRBJ2-3, with a weak D call TRBD1 (6 bases). Germline V gives CDR1 LNHNV, CDR2 YYDKDF (reference sequence). Trimming left V 1 base short and J 5 bases short, with 13 bases between. CDR3 length equals 15 residues. The chain's CDR3 is CATSRVQGLVDTQYF. DNA of the CDR3: TGTGCCACCAGCAGAGTTCAGGGGCTCGTAGATACGCAGTATTTT.

The chain carries TRBV6-1 and TRBJ2-5; D is ambiguous. V was cut by 0 bases and J by 1 base, with 9 bases left in between. This CDR3 region has 15 residues. CDR1 MNHNS and CDR2 SASEGT come from the germline V gene. CDR3 loop: CASSEAVQRQETQYF. The CDR3, as DNA: TGTGCCAGCAGTGAAGCGGTGCAGCGCCAAGAGACCCAGTACTTC.

The V gene is TRBV13, the J gene TRBJ1-4, with 7 bases fitting TRBD1. The V gene's germline CDR1 is PRHDT and CDR2 FYEKMQ (reference sequence). V was pared by 6 bases and J by 3 bases, with 4 bases of the junction left unmatched. CDR3 length: 14 residues. The DNA of the CDR3 is TGTGCCAGCAGATCCAGGGGGGCTAATGAAAAACTGTTTTTT. Translation: CASRSRGANEKLFF. Combining the CDR3 with reference TRBV13 and TRBJ1-4 gives the whole variable domain AAGVIQSPRHLIKEKRETATLKCYPIPRHDTVYWYQQGPGQDPQFLISFYEKMQSDKGSIPDRFSAQQFSDYHSELNMSSLELGDSALYFCASRSRGANEKLFFGSGTQLSVL.

J is TRBJ1-2 and V is TRBV19, with D tentatively TRBD1 (6 bases). The germline V gene has CDR1 LNHDA and CDR2 SQIVND (reference sequence). This CDR3 has 12 residues. V dropped 6 bases and J dropped 10 bases, with 15 bases sitting between them. Here the CDR3 DNA reads TGTGCCAGTAGGATACAGGGTGCTGACTACACCTTC. Translation gives CASRIQGADYTF.

This clone is categorized as medium-sized. The genes are TRBV15 and TRBJ2-1; TRBD2 matches at 9 bases. The germline V gene encodes CDR1 LNHNV and CDR2 YYDKDF (reference sequence). V was clipped by 0 bases and J by 3 bases; unmatched bases: 0. This CDR3 contains 15 residues. The CDR3: CATSRERGGYNEQFF. The CDR3 DNA follows: TGTGCCACCAGCAGAGAGCGGGGGGGCTACAATGAGCAGTTCTTC.

This clone was seen only once. The chain combines TRBV10-3 with TRBJ2-1; 12 positions match TRBD2. V lost 6 bases to trimming and J lost 5 bases; unmatched junction nucleotides: 5. Germline V CDR1 and CDR2: ENHRY, SYGVKD. CDR3 length equals 15 residues. In DNA, the CDR3 is TGTGCCATCAGGGCTAGCGGGGGGGAAAACAATGAGCAGTTCTTC. Protein sequence: CAIRASGGENNEQFF.

The gene calls are TRBV28 and TRBJ1-2; tentatively, D is TRBD1 (5 bases). V was shortened by 7 bases and J by 0 bases, with 15 bases between the two germline ends. This CDR3 has 15 amino acids. The V gene's germline CDR1 is MDHEN and CDR2 SYDVKM. The CDR3: CASISMPGTNYGYTF. CDR3 nucleotide sequence: TGTGCCAGCATCTCTATGCCAGGGACTAACTATGGCTACACCTTC.

This rearrangement joins TRBV5-1 to TRBJ2-7; 8 bases agree with TRBD1. The V segment lost 0 bases and the J segment 7 bases; nucleotides outside the gene matches: 6. This CDR3 has 14 residues. CDR1 SGHRS and CDR2 YFSETQ come from the germline V gene. Here the CDR3 DNA reads TGCGCCAGCAGCTTGGGACAGGGGAAGGGTGAGCAGTACTTC. Encoded protein: CASSLGQGKGEQYF.

The chain employs TRBV3-1 (or the pseudogene TRBV3-2) and TRBJ2-1; no reliable D call. The CDR3 is made up of 14 amino acids. V was pared by 1 base and J by 10 bases, with 14 bases between. Germline assignment: CDR1 LGHDT and CDR2 YNNKEL (reference sequence). The CDR3 is CASSQVFIAAEQFF. DNA of the CDR3: TGTGCCAGCAGCCAAGTCTTTATAGCAGCGGAGCAGTTCTTC.

The V gene is TRBV5-1, the J gene TRBJ2-1, with 7 bases fitting TRBD2. Germline V gene lookup returns CDR1 SGHRS and CDR2 YFSETQ. This CDR3 is 14 amino acids long. Trimming at V came to 4 bases and at J to 11 bases, leaving 12 bases not matched to a gene. CDR3 amino acids: CASSETSPHLQQFF. CDR3 bases: TGCGCCAGCAGCGAGACTAGCCCCCACCTCCAGCAGTTCTTC.

V is TRBV5-4 and J is TRBJ1-1, with 7 bases aligning to TRBD1. From germline, CDR1 is SGHNT and CDR2 YYREEE (reference sequence). CDR3 length: 15 residues. With 4 bases clipped from V and 1 base from J, the junction kept 7 bases outside the gene matches. The CDR3 bases are TGTGCCAGCAGCCCGCCCGGGACAGAGAACACTGAAGCTTTCTTT. It translates to CASSPPGTENTEAFF.

J is TRBJ1-1 and V is TRBV14, with TRBD1 as a possible D gene (6 bases). The germline V and J ends were trimmed by 4 bases and 4 bases, with 22 bases remaining between them. Germline CDR1 and CDR2: SGHDN and FVKESK. This CDR3 contains 17 residues. DNA for the CDR3: TGTGCCAGCAGCCCAATACAGGGTATTTGGGTAAGCACTGAAGCTTTCTTT. Translation: CASSPIQGIWVSTEAFF.

This chain joins TRBV3-1 (or the pseudogene TRBV3-2) and TRBJ2-7; 11 bases agree with TRBD1. V shed 1 base and J 7 bases; nucleotides not matched to a gene: 6. The CDR3 covers 15 residues. Per the germline V gene, CDR1 is LGHDT and CDR2 is YNNKEL (reference sequence). The CDR3: CASSQVGQGAGEQYF. The CDR3 DNA reads as TGTGCCAGCAGCCAAGTTGGACAGGGGGCAGGAGAGCAGTACTTC.